This TCR beta chain was sequenced during a study of lymphopenia after photon versus proton radiotherapy. In regard to this clone: Its antigen is not known.

Sequencing used immunoSEQ multiplex PCR; TCRdb keeps in-frame clones, though not all of them. The sample holds over 40,000 clones, under 95% seen once. Trimming at V came to 5 bases and at J to 0 bases, leaving 5 bases not matched to a gene. The CDR3 totals 15 residues. CDR1 is MNHEY and CDR2 is SVGAGI in the germline V gene. General observations from the study: Under photons, naive T cells and diversity fell while effector/memory populations rose. A bigger post-nadir fall in TCR diversity correlated inversely with survival time in deceased patients. After lymphocyte nadir, photon-treated repertoires showed oligoclonal expansion, especially CD8+ Temra.

The source of this sequence is a woman aged 40 to 50 with cholangiocarcinoma. The sequenced sample was peripheral blood, obtained from a patient treated with photon-based radiotherapy. The chain couples TRBV6-5 to TRBJ2-7; 9 nucleotides line up with TRBD1. The CDR3 here is CASSPGTGSSYEQYF. CDR3 coding DNA: TGTGCCAGCAGTCCCGGGACAGGGAGCTCCTACGAGCAGTACTTC.